This T cell receptor (beta chain) was identified during a study of technical replicates of blood from a few donors. Germline V gene sequence: CDR1 MNHEY, CDR2 SMNVEV (reference sequence). V lost 3 bases, J lost 3 bases, and 9 bases lay in between. This CDR3 comprises 13 residues. This table comes from immunoSEQ multiplex PCR, and its TCRdb copy is limited to in-frame clones, with some not included. The sample has 85,000 to 100,000 clones; around 90% are singletons. The source of this sequence is a human donor in good health. This rearrangement joins TRBV27 to TRBJ2-7; possible D gene TRBD1, 5 bases. Specimen: T cells isolated from PBMCs. The CDR3 spells CASSLGQVYEQYF. In DNA, the CDR3 is TGTGCCAGCAGTTTGGGGCAAGTCTACGAGCAGTACTTC.